This entry describes one T cell receptor (beta chain). Its cognate antigen is unknown. Trimming removed 1 base from V and 3 bases from J; junction bases left unmatched: 13. Germline V gene sequence: CDR1 SGHRS, CDR2 YFSETQ. This CDR3 region has 18 residues. The sample originates from a study of identical twins. Findings and limits, study-wide: Weaker excess twin sharing was seen among beta out-of-frame sequences. The presence of invariant MAIT and iNKT cells could partly confound analyses of zero-insertion sequences. Insertions ran lower in abundant cord blood beta clonotypes, though not in memory repertoires.

Using its own MiXCR run on the 5' RACE reads, TCRdb lists one record per CDR3 protein. The sample lists about 890,000 distinct CDR3 sequences, roughly an eighth occurring once. The same specimen was also included in a second study, on yellow fever vaccine responses in identical twins. That source notes: Vaccine T cell responses of twins reportedly seemed partly convergent and partly personalized.

The TCR comes from a woman under 30 in good health. Sequencing input: PBMCs. The chain couples TRBV5-1 to TRBJ2-1; the match to TRBD2 covers 7 bases. The CDR3 reads CASSLSKSGVAGYNEQFF. Written as DNA, the CDR3 is TGCGCCAGCAGCTTGTCAAAATCCGGGGTAGCGGGCTACAATGAGCAGTTCTTC.